Presented here are 18 T cell receptor beta chains from one specimen sequenced in a study of T cell responses to AZD1222 COVID-19 vaccine. Assay used: immunoSEQ multiplex PCR; TCRdb lists only in-frame clones, some missing. Of 100,000 to 150,000 clones listed, 80% to 95% are singletons. This specimen was peripheral blood, taken on day 0 of AZD1222 vaccination. These receptors originate from an adult in good health.

This chain uses TRBV12-3 or TRBV12-4 with TRBJ2-7; 7 nucleotides agree with TRBD1. Trimming removed 5 bases from V and 6 bases from J; junction bases left unmatched: 7. CDR3 length equals 13 residues. The CDR3 sequence is CASSDRQGSEQYF. In DNA form, the CDR3 reads TGTGCCAGCAGTGACAGACAGGGATCCGAGCAGTACTTC.

This clone was seen a single time. This CDR3 is CASRDGAPRTGELFF. CDR3 nucleotides: TGTGCCAGCAGAGACGGGGCTCCTAGAACCGGGGAGCTGTTTTTT. V and J are TRBV28 and TRBJ2-2; D may correspond to TRBD1 or TRBD2 (5 bases each). This CDR3 is 15 amino acids long. Germline CDR1 and CDR2: MDHEN and SYDVKM. V was shortened by 6 bases and J by 5 bases, with 16 bases between the two germline ends. Using reference TRBV28 and TRBJ2-2 for the parts outside the CDR3, the full variable domain is DVKVTQSSRYLVKRTGEKVFLECVQDMDHENMFWYRQDPGLGLRLIYFSYDVKMKEKGDIPEGYSVSREKKERFSLILESASTNQTSMYLCASRDGAPRTGELFFGEGSRLTVL.

The chain couples TRBV3-1 (or the pseudogene TRBV3-2) to TRBJ1-2; no clear D gene. CDR1 is LGHDT and CDR2 is YNNKEL in the germline V gene (reference sequence). V was trimmed by 1 base and J by 8 bases, leaving 14 bases between them. CDR3 length: 14 residues. The CDR3 DNA sequence: TGTGCCAGCAGCCAAGTCCTTTTTGTAGGAGGCTACACCTTC. This translates into CASSQVLFVGGYTF.

The V call is TRBV30, the J call TRBJ1-6; 8 nucleotides line up with TRBD1. CDR1 and CDR2 from the germline V gene are GTSNPN and SVGIG (reference sequence). With 0 bases clipped from V and 4 bases from J, the junction kept 2 bases outside the gene matches. The CDR3 length is 15 residues. Written as DNA, the CDR3 is TGTGCCTGGAGTGTAAGGACAGGGTATAATTCACCCCTCCACTTT. Translating gives CAWSVRTGYNSPLHF.

The chain joins TRBV7-9 to TRBJ1-1; the D is unclear. Trimming removed 1 base from V and 11 bases from J, with 11 bases in between. Germline V gives CDR1 SEHNR, CDR2 FQNEAQ (reference sequence). This CDR3 comprises 12 residues. CDR3 region: CASSLGVNRAFF. In DNA, the CDR3 is TGTGCCAGCAGCTTAGGAGTAAATAGGGCTTTCTTT.

This chain links TRBV19 with TRBJ1-5, with D maybe TRBD1 (6 bases). This CDR3 has 14 amino acids. Germline CDR1 LNHDA, CDR2 SQIVND (reference sequence). V shed 8 bases and J shed 1 base, with 12 bases lying between them. In DNA form, the CDR3 reads TGTGCCAGTTCAGGGGCTTGGAGCAATCAGCCCCAGCATTTT. This sequence encodes CASSGAWSNQPQHF.

The chain recombines TRBV7-9 with TRBJ1-2; TRBD1 matches 10 bases. Germline lookup yields CDR1 SEHNR and CDR2 FQNEAQ (reference sequence). The CDR3 is 14 residues long. Trimming took 5 bases from V and 7 from J; bases not matched to a gene: 7. CDR3 nucleotides: TGTGCCAGCAGCCCACCCGGGACAGGGGTTGGCTACACCTTC. It is translated as CASSPPGTGVGYTF.

V usage is TRBV5-6 and J usage is TRBJ1-5; perhaps TRBD1 as D (6 bases). V lost 2 bases, J lost 1 base, and 16 bases lay in between. CDR1 is SGHDT and CDR2 is YYEEEE in the germline V gene. The CDR3 sequence is 17 residues long. DNA of the CDR3: TGTGCCAGCAGCTTCGGCCCAGGGGATCAGAGCAATCAGCCCCAGCATTTT. This sequence encodes CASSFGPGDQSNQPQHF.

The J gene is TRBJ2-2, the V gene TRBV24-1; D is ambiguous. The CDR3 consists of 18 residues. The V end lost 1 base, the J end lost 6 bases, and 20 bases lay between the germline ends. CDR1 is KGHDR and CDR2 is SFDVKD in the germline V gene. For the CDR3, the DNA is TGTGCCACCAGTGATTTTGACTTAGACGGTCCCGAGGCCGGGGAGCTGTTTTTT. Its protein product is CATSDFDLDGPEAGELFF.

The chain recombines TRBV30 with TRBJ1-2, with D possibly matching TRBD1 (5 bases). Trimming stripped 7 bases from V and 10 bases from J, with 25 bases between. The germline V gene has CDR1 GTSNPN and CDR2 SVGIG (reference sequence). This CDR3 spans 14 amino acids. The CDR3 sequence: CAFPRGSSTFDYTF. The DNA of the CDR3 is TGTGCCTTCCCGAGGGGCAGCTCAACTTTTGACTACACCTTC.

This chain uses TRBV12-3 or TRBV12-4 with TRBJ2-7, with no clear D. The CDR3 runs 13 residues. Trimming took off 5 bases at V and 5 bases at J, with 13 bases between the two ends. CDR3 sequence (DNA): TGTGCCAGCAGTCCATCTCAGATAAACGAGCAGTACTTC. Encoded protein: CASSPSQINEQYF.

This chain connects TRBV30 to TRBJ2-5, with D possibly being TRBD1 (6 bases). The CDR3 runs 14 residues. V gave up 1 base and J gave up 2 bases, with 11 bases separating them. Germline V gene lookup returns CDR1 GTSNPN and CDR2 SVGIG (reference sequence). The CDR3: CAWSGGGQQETQYF. The DNA of the CDR3 is TGTGCCTGGAGTGGGGGCGGACAGCAAGAGACCCAGTACTTC.

The J gene is TRBJ1-1, the V gene TRBV5-1; D not certain. The CDR3 loop spans 13 amino acids. The ends were cut back, 6 bases at V and 2 bases at J, with 11 bases in the middle. CDR1 and CDR2 from the germline V gene are SGHRS and YFSETQ. The CDR3 protein is CASNTDGNTEAFF. CDR3 nucleotide sequence: TGCGCCAGCAACACGGACGGCAACACTGAAGCTTTCTTT. The entire variable domain, with the rest obtained from reference TRBV5-1 and TRBJ1-1, is as follows: KAGVTQTPRYLIKTRGQQVTLSCSPISGHRSVSWYQQTPGQGLQFLFEYFSETQRNKGNFPGRFSGRQFSNSRSEMNVSTLELGDSALYLCASNTDGNTEAFFGQGTRLTVV.

The genes are TRBV5-5 and TRBJ1-4; no clear D gene. This CDR3 is 13 amino acids long. Germline assignment: CDR1 SGHKS and CDR2 YYEKEE (reference sequence). Trimming pared 5 bases from V and 3 bases from J, leaving 8 bases between. CDR3 sequence (DNA): TGTGCCAGCAGAAGGAATTCTAATGAAAAACTGTTTTTT. This translates into CASRRNSNEKLFF.

This clone is a singleton in its sample. The chain is built from TRBV7-6 and TRBJ1-1; TRBD1 might be the D (5 bases). Trimming stripped 2 bases from V and 3 bases from J, with 7 bases between. This CDR3 has 13 residues. Germline V lookup: CDR1 SGHVS, CDR2 FNYEAQ. The CDR3 is CASSLMGDTEAFF. The CDR3 DNA reads TGTGCCAGCAGCTTAATGGGGGACACTGAAGCTTTCTTT.

The count of this clone is one. The V call is TRBV7-9, the J call TRBJ1-1; 7 bases line up with TRBD1. J gave up 5 bases and V 5 bases, and 11 bases lay outside the gene matches. This CDR3 contains 15 residues. Germline lookup yields CDR1 SEHNR and CDR2 FQNEAQ (reference sequence). CDR3 nucleotide sequence: TGTGCCAGCAGCCCCCGGGACAGCCCGAGGACTGAAGCTTTCTTT. Amino acid sequence: CASSPRDSPRTEAFF.

This chain uses TRBV19 with TRBJ2-7, with TRBD2 matching 7 bases. The CDR3 has 13 amino acids. Losses at the gene ends were 6 bases for V and 7 bases for J; bases not matched to a gene: 9. Looked up from germline, CDR1 is LNHDA and CDR2 is SQIVND (reference sequence). CDR3 DNA sequence: TGTGCCAGTAGGCGGTCGCTAGCGGAAGAGCAGTACTTC. It is translated as CASRRSLAEEQYF.

V is TRBV3-1 (or the pseudogene TRBV3-2) and J is TRBJ1-5, with D possibly matching TRBD1 (6 bases). The CDR3 has 17 residues. V shed 0 bases and J shed 0 bases, with 12 bases lying between them. Germline values: CDR1 LGHDT, CDR2 YNNKEL (reference sequence). CDR3 sequence reads: CASSQEGGRGSNQPQHF. The CDR3 DNA sequence: TGTGCCAGCAGCCAAGAAGGCGGCAGGGGTAGCAATCAGCCCCAGCATTTT.